This is a list of T cell receptor beta chains from one sample in a study of siplizumab effects on memory and regulatory T cells. TCRdb keeps only in-frame clones here, not all; method: immunoSEQ multiplex PCR. The table records about 87,000 clones, about nine tenths of them present only once. The sample was CD4+ T cells sorted from blood. These receptors were taken from a human donor in good health. Each CDR3 is given with its conserved first and last residue. A D gene is named only where the DNA matches it firmly. Rows may omit the clone size; those that give it use once, few, many or a size class.

j_gene,v_gene,len,abundance,d_gene,CDR3nt,CDR3aa
TRBJ1-5,TRBV7-8,19,NA,NA,TGTGCCAGCAGCTTAGCGGTTTCCAGCAGGGTCGCTTTTAATCAGCCCCAGCATTTT,CASSLAVSSRVAFNQPQHF
TRBJ2-5,TRBV5-1,17,NA,TRBD2,TGCGCCAGCAGCTTGTATTCTAGCGGGAGGGCCGGTGAGACCCAGTACTTC,CASSLYSSGRAGETQYF
TRBJ2-1,TRBV25-1,11,NA,NA,TGTGCCAGCAGCGGACCCACTGAGCAGTTCTTC,CASSGPTEQFF
TRBJ1-1,TRBV6-1,14,NA,TRBD1,TGTGCCAGCAGTGACCGACAGGGTGGCACTGAAGCTTTCTTT,CASSDRQGGTEAFF
TRBJ2-7,TRBV5-1,15,NA,NA,TGCGCCAGCAGCCCTTACAAGAAAACCTCTGACGAGCAGTACTTC,CASSPYKKTSDEQYF
TRBJ1-3,TRBV30,14,NA,NA,TGTGCCTGGGGTAGGGACAACTCTGGAAACACCATATATTTT,CAWGRDNSGNTIYF
TRBJ1-1,TRBV9,16,NA,TRBD1,TGTGCCAGCAGCCACAGCCTCCGGGACAGGGACACTGAAGCTTTCTTT,CASSHSLRDRDTEAFF
TRBJ2-5,TRBV7-2,13,NA,NA,TGTGCCAGCAGTTTAGCAGCAGGGGAGACCCAGTACTTC,CASSLAAGETQYF
TRBJ2-1,TRBV5-1,14,NA,NA,TGCGCCAGCAGCGACGGGCCCGGACGCGATGAGCAGTTCTTC,CASSDGPGRDEQFF
TRBJ2-7,TRBV29-1,12,once,TRBD1,TGCAGCGGACAGGGGGAGGCCTACGAGCAGTACTTC,CSGQGEAYEQYF
TRBJ1-3,TRBV10-3,16,NA,TRBD1,TGTGCCATCAGTACCGGGACAGGGACCACTGGAAACACCATATATTTT,CAISTGTGTTGNTIYF
TRBJ2-2,TRBV7-3,17,NA,NA,TGTGCCAGCAGCTTAGCCCAACAGGGATGGGGCACCGGGGAGCTGTTTTTT,CASSLAQQGWGTGELFF
TRBJ2-5,TRBV15,15,NA,NA,TGTGCCACCAGCAGAGGAGGGGAAGGGGCGCAGACCCAGTACTTC,CATSRGGEGAQTQYF
TRBJ2-7,TRBV2,15,NA,TRBD2,TGTGCCAGCAGTGAGGAGCGGGAGGCTACCTACGAGCAGTACTTC,CASSEEREATYEQYF
TRBJ2-6,TRBV7-2,14,NA,NA,TGTGCCAGCATCAAGCGGTCTGGGGCCAACGTCCTGACTTTC,CASIKRSGANVLTF
TRBJ2-2,TRBV27,19,NA,TRBD2,TGTGCCAGCAGTTTTTCGGGACTAGCGGGCCTGGGGGACACCGGGGAGCTGTTTTTT,CASSFSGLAGLGDTGELFF
TRBJ2-1,TRBV5-1,15,NA,TRBD1,TGCGCCAGCAGCTTAACAGGGGCCTCCTACAATGAGCAGTTCTTC,CASSLTGASYNEQFF
TRBJ1-1,TRBV2,12,NA,NA,TGTGCCAGCACCCGGAGGAACACTGAAGCTTTCTTT,CASTRRNTEAFF
TRBJ2-7,TRBV5-4,15,NA,TRBD1,TGTGCCAGCAGCTTGGCCTACAGGGGTTCCTACGAGCAGTACTTC,CASSLAYRGSYEQYF
TRBJ2-7,TRBV5-1,15,NA,TRBD1,TGCGCCAGCAGCTCCCGGACAGGGGTGACCTACGAGCAGTACTTC,CASSSRTGVTYEQYF
TRBJ2-4,TRBV6-1,14,NA,NA,TGTGCCAGCCCGGGACCGATAGCCAAAAACATTCAGTACTTC,CASPGPIAKNIQYF
TRBJ2-1,TRBV7-8,14,NA,NA,TGTGCCAGCAGCTTGAATCCCTCCTACAATGAGCAGTTCTTC,CASSLNPSYNEQFF
TRBJ2-2,TRBV5-1,15,NA,NA,TGCGCCAGCACCCCGAGTAGTACCTCAACCGGGGAGCTGTTTTTT,CASTPSSTSTGELFF
TRBJ2-7,TRBV6-1,14,NA,NA,TGTGCCAGCAGTGTTTTTAGTGGACCCTACGAGCAGTACTTC,CASSVFSGPYEQYF
TRBJ2-5,TRBV19,14,once,TRBD2,TGTGCCAGTGCGAATAGCGGGAATCAGGAGACCCAGTACTTC,CASANSGNQETQYF
TRBJ2-7,TRBV28,14,NA,TRBD1,TGTGCCAGCAGTCCCACCGGGACAGGGCGAGAGCAGTACTTC,CASSPTGTGREQYF
TRBJ2-2,TRBV21-1,16,NA,NA,TGTGCCAGCAGCCCTAAGGGTCACACGAACACCGGGGAGCTGTTTTTT,CASSPKGHTNTGELFF
TRBJ2-5,TRBV28,14,NA,NA,TGTGCCAGCAGTTTTCTCGGGTCTGGGGAGACCCAGTACTTC,CASSFLGSGETQYF
TRBJ2-3,TRBV9,16,NA,TRBD2,TGTGCCAGCAGCGTAGTCCTAGCGGGAGGGCCGGATACGCAGTATTTT,CASSVVLAGGPDTQYF
TRBJ1-4,TRBV5-1,16,once,TRBD1,TGCGCCAGCAGCCTGAGTCCTGGACAGGGGGATGAAAAACTGTTTTTT,CASSLSPGQGDEKLFF
TRBJ1-1,TRBV11-3,13,NA,NA,TGTGCCAGCAACTCAATGGGCCGACGGGAAGCTTTCTTT,CASNSMGRREAFF
TRBJ2-4,TRBV25-1,14,NA,NA,TGTGCCAGCAGTGAGCAGGGAGCCAAAAACATTCAGTACTTC,CASSEQGAKNIQYF
TRBJ1-5,TRBV18,14,NA,NA,TGTGCCAGCTCACCTGGTCGGGTTTTGGAGCCCCAGCATTTT,CASSPGRVLEPQHF
TRBJ2-4,TRBV30,14,once,NA,TGTGCCTGGAGTGCACAGGGAGCCAAAAACATTCAGTACTTC,CAWSAQGAKNIQYF
TRBJ2-3,TRBV5-1,16,NA,TRBD2,TGCGCCAGCAGCTTGGGGCTAGCGGGGAGCACAGATACGCAGTATTTT,CASSLGLAGSTDTQYF
TRBJ2-7,TRBV30,14,NA,NA,TGTGCCTGGGAACCGGGCCTCACTAGGTACGAGCAGTACTTC,CAWEPGLTRYEQYF
TRBJ2-1,TRBV10-3,21,NA,TRBD2,TGTGCCATCAGAACAACAGGGGTCCCGGCTAGCGGGAGGGCGATCTACAATGAGCAGTTCTTC,CAIRTTGVPASGRAIYNEQFF
TRBJ2-1,TRBV9,16,NA,TRBD2,TGTGCCAGCAGCGTAGGCTTGGGGGAGGGGCACTATGAGCAGTTCTTC,CASSVGLGEGHYEQFF
TRBJ2-7,TRBV30,12,once,NA,TGTGCCTCCTCACAAAGCTCCTACGAGCAGTACTTC,CASSQSSYEQYF
TRBJ2-3,TRBV4-2,16,once,NA,TGTGCCAGCAGCCAAGGGCGAGGGGGTAAGGCAGATACGCAGTATTTT,CASSQGRGGKADTQYF
TRBJ2-1,TRBV5-6,15,NA,NA,TGTGCCAGCAGCTTGATAACAGGGATGTACAATGAGCAGTTCTTC,CASSLITGMYNEQFF
TRBJ2-7,TRBV7-9,12,NA,NA,TGTGCCAGCAGCCGGCTCCCCTACGAGCAGTACTTC,CASSRLPYEQYF
TRBJ2-1,TRBV5-1,14,NA,NA,TGCGCCAGCGGCTTGGACAACAGCTACAATGAGCAGTTCTTC,CASGLDNSYNEQFF
TRBJ1-1,TRBV6-4,16,NA,NA,TGTGCCAGCACCTTAAAAACCCCCCGCGGGGAGGAGGAGGCTTTCTTT,CASTLKTPRGEEEAFF
TRBJ1-2,TRBV6-1,14,NA,TRBD1,TGTGCCAGCAGTGGGACAGGCACTAACTATGGCTACACCTTC,CASSGTGTNYGYTF